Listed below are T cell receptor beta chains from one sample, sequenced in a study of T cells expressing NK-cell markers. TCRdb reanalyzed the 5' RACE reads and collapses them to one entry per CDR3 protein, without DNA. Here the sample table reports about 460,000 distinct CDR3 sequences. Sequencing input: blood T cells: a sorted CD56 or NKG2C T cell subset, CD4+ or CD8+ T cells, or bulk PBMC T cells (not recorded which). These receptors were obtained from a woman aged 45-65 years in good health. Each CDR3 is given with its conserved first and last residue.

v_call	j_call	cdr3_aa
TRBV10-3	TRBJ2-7	CAIRDRGFDEQYF
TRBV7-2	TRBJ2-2	CASSLMGLAGPGELFF
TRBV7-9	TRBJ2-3	CASSFGGQSDTQYF
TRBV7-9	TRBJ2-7	CASSSGTDSSYEQYF
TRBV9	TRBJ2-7	CAGIARLGEQYF
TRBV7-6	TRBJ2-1	CASSLVSELANEQFF
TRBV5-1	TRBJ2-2	CASQRSNTGELFF
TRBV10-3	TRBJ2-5	CAISGPLAGGEETQYF
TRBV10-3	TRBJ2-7	CATRGTAGYEQYF
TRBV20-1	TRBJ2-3	CSAGVKTSPTDTQYF
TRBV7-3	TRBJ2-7	CASSSKRGAGQYF
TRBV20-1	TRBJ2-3	CSASPKGTTRTDTQYF
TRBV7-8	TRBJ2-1	CASSKTEVGVISEQFF
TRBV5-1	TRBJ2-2	CASSSPRRINTGELFF
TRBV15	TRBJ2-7	CATSRRVGTGGFEQYF
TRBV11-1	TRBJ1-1	CASSHPGARAFF
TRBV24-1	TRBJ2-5	CATSDGLAEETQYF
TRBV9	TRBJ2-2	CASSVGMVAGNTGELFF
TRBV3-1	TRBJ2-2	CASSQRLGTARITGELFF
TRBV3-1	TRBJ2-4	CASSLTGTEKNIQYF
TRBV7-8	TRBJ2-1	CASSFRWDYYNEQFF
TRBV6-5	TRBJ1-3	CASSYGQFGNTIYF
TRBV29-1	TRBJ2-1	CSAMGQNNEQFF
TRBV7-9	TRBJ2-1	CASSQAGTFGDEQFF
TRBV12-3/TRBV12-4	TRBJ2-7	CASTLPRDRGDEQYF
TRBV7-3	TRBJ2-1	CASSLTGTSQFF
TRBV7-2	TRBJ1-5	CASSRVSNQPQHF
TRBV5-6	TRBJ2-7	CASSLYGYPYEQYF
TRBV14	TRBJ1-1	CASSQDPGRAAFF
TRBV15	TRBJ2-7	CATSRDPRDIGEQYF
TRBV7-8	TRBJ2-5	CASSLRPGEDGETQYF
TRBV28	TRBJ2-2	CASSLNRGLSHGELFF
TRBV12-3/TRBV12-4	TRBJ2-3	CASSFKGSDTQYF
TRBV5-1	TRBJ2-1	CASSLSTADVPYNEQFF
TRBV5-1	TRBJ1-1	CASRGGIFTEAFF
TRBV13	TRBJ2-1	CASSLVSGLYNEQFF
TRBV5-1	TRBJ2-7	CASSRMGFYEQYF
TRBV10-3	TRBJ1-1	CAISEYMDGDTIEAFF
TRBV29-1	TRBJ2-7	CSVEDFGSGGASYEQYF
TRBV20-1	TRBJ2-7	CSASLAGVGEQYF
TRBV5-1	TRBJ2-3	CASTPPSGSADTQYF
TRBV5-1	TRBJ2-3	CASSLGSGGAPDTQYF
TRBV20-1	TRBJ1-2	CSAMPLGLNYGYTF
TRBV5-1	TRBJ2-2	CASSSGQRTPGNTGELFF
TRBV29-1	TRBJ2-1	CSVRHPKGVGNEQFF
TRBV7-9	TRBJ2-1	CARSSGSSYNEQFF
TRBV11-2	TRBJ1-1	CASSLTGTAQNTEAFF